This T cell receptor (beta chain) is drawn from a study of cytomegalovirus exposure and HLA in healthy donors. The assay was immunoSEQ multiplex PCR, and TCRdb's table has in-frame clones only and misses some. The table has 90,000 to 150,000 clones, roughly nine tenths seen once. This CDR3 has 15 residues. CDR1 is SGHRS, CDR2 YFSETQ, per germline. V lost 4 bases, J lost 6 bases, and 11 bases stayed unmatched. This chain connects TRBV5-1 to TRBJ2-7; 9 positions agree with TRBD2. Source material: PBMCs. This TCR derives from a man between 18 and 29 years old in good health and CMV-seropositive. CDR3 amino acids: CASSGGRSGGTEQYF. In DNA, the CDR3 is TGCGCCAGCAGCGGGGGGCGGAGCGGGGGGACCGAGCAGTACTTC.